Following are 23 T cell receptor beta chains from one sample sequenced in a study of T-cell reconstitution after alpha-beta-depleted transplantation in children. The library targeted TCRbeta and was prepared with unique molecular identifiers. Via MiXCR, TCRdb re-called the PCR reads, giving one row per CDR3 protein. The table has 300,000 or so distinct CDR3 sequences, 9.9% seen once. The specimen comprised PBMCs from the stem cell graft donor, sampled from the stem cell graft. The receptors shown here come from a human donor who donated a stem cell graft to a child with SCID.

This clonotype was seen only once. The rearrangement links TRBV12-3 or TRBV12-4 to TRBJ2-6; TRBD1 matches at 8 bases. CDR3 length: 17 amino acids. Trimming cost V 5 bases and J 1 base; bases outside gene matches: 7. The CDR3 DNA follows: TGTGCCAGCAGTCACCGGACAGGGTGGTCTGGGGCCAACGTCCTGACTTTC. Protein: CASSHRTGWSGANVLTF.

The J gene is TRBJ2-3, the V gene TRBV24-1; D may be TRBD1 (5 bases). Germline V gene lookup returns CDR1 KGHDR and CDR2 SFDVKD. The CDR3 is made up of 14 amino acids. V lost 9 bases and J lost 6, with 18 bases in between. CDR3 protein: CATSPGWDSDTQYF. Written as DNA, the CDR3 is TGTGCCACCTCCCCAGGGTGGGATTCGGATACGCAGTATTTT.

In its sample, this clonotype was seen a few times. DNA of the CDR3: TGTGCCAGCAGCCATACTAGCGGGGGAACCTACAATGAGCAGTTCTTC. This codes for CASSHTSGGTYNEQFF. This chain joins TRBV11-2 and TRBJ2-1; the match to TRBD2 covers 11 bases. The J segment lost 2 bases and the V segment lost 5 bases, leaving 5 bases of the junction unmatched. The germline V gene encodes CDR1 SGHAT and CDR2 FQNNGV. This CDR3 comprises 16 residues.

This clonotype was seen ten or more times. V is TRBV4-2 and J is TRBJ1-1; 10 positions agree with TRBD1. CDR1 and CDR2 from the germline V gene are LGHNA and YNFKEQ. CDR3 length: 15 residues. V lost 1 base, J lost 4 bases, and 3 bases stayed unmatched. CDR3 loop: CASSQGQGAVTEAFF. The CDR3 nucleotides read TGTGCCAGCAGCCAAGGACAGGGGGCGGTCACTGAAGCTTTCTTT.

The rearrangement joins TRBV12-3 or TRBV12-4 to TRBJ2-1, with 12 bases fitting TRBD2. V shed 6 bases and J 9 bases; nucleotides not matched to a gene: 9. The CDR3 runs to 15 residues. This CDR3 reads CASRTSGGPGGEQFF. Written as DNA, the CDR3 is TGTGCCAGCAGGACTAGCGGGGGCCCCGGGGGTGAGCAGTTCTTC.

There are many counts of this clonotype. The CDR3 sequence: CASRNPRGGIGLNTEAFF. The CDR3 DNA reads as TGTGCCAGCAGAAATCCGAGGGGGGGGATTGGGTTGAACACTGAAGCTTTCTTT. The chain recombines TRBV6-5 with TRBJ1-1; D is perhaps TRBD1 (6 bases). Germline V gene sequence: CDR1 MNHEY, CDR2 SVGAGI. V was trimmed by 6 bases and J by 0 bases, leaving 23 bases between them. The CDR3 runs 18 residues.

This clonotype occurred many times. DNA of the CDR3: TGTGCCATCAGTGAGTTGGCTAGCGGGGTCCAAGAGACCCAGTACTTC. Translation: CAISELASGVQETQYF. J is TRBJ2-5 and V is TRBV10-3, with 9 bases aligning to TRBD2. CDR3 size: 16 residues. The junction had 4 bases not matched to a gene; V was cut back by 1 base and J by 1 base. Germline V lookup: CDR1 ENHRY, CDR2 SYGVKD.

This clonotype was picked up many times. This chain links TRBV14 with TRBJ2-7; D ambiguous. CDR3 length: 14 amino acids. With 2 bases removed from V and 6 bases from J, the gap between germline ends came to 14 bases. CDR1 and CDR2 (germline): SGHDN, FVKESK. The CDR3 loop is CASSQLGSTGEQYF. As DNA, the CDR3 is TGTGCCAGCAGCCAACTCGGTAGTACGGGCGAGCAGTACTTC. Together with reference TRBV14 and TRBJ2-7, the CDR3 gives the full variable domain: EAGVTQFPSHSVIEKGQTVTLRCDPISGHDNLYWYRRVMGKEIKFLLHFVKESKQDESGMPNNRFLAERTGGTYSTLKVQPAELEDSGVYFCASSQLGSTGEQYFGPGTRLTVT.

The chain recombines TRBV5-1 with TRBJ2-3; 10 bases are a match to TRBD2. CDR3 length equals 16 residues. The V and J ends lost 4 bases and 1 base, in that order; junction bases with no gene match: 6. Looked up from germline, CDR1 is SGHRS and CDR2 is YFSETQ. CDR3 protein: CASSTGAGGRTDTQYF. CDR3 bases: TGCGCCAGCAGCACTGGAGCGGGGGGGCGCACAGATACGCAGTATTTT.

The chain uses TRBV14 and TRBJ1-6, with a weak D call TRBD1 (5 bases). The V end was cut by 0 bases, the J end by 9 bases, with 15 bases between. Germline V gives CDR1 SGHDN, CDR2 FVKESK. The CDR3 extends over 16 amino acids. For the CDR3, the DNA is TGTGCCAGCAGCCAAGATCTAAAGCAGGGACGTTCACCCCTCCACTTT. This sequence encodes CASSQDLKQGRSPLHF. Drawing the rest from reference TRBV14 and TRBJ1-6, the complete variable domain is EAGVTQFPSHSVIEKGQTVTLRCDPISGHDNLYWYRRVMGKEIKFLLHFVKESKQDESGMPNNRFLAERTGGTYSTLKVQPAELEDSGVYFCASSQDLKQGRSPLHFGNGTRLTVT.

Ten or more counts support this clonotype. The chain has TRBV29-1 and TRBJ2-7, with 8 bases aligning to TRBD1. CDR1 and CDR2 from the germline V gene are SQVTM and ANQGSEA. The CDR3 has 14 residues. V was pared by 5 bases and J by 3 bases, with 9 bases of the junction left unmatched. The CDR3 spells CSVQPQGVGYEQYF. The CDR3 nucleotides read TGCAGCGTTCAACCACAGGGGGTCGGCTACGAGCAGTACTTC.

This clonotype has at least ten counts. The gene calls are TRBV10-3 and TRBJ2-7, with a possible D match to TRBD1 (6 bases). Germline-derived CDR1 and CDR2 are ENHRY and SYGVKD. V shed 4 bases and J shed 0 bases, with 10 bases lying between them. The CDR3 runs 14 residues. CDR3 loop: CAISGSTGSYEQYF. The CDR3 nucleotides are TGTGCCATCAGTGGATCGACAGGCTCCTACGAGCAGTACTTC.

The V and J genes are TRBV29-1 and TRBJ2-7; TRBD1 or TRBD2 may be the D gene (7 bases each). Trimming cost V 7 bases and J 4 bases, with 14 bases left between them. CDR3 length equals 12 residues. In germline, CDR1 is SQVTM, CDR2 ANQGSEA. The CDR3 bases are TGCAGCGCAGGGGGGGGGAGATACGAGCAGTACTTC. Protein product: CSAGGGRYEQYF.

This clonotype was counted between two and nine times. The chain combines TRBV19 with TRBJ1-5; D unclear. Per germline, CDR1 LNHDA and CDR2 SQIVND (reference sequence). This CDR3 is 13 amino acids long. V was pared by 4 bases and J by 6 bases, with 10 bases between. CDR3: CASSTNRGQPQHF. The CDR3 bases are TGTGCCAGTAGTACGAACCGGGGTCAGCCCCAGCATTTT.

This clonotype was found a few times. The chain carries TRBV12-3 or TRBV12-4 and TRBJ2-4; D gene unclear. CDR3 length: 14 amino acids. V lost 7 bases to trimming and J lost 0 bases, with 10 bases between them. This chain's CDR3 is CASTWLLAKNIQYF. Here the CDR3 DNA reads TGTGCCAGCACTTGGCTTCTAGCCAAAAACATTCAGTACTTC.

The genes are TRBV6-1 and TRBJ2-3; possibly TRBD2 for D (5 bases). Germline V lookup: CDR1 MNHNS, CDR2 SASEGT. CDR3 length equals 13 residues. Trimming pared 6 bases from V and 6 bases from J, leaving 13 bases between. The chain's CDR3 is CASSPLSADTQYF. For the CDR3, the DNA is TGTGCCAGCAGCCCCCTTAGCGCGGATACGCAGTATTTT.

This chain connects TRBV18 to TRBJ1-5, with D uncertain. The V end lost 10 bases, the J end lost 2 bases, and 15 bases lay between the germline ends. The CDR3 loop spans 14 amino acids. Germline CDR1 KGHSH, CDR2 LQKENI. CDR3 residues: CATSEVGGNQPQHF. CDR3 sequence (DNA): TGTGCCACCTCGGAGGTTGGTGGCAATCAGCCCCAGCATTTT.

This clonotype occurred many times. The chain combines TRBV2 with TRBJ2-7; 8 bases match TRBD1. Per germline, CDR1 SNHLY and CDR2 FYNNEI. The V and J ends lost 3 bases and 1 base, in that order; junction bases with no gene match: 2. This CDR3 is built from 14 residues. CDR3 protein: CASSDRQGSYEQYF. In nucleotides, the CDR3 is TGTGCCAGCAGTGACAGACAGGGGTCCTACGAGCAGTACTTC. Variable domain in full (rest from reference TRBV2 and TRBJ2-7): EPEVTQTPSHQVTQMGQEVILRCVPISNHLYFYWYRQILGQKVEFLVSFYNNEISEKSEIFDDQFSVERPDGSNFTLKIRSTKLEDSAMYFCASSDRQGSYEQYFGPGTRLTVT.

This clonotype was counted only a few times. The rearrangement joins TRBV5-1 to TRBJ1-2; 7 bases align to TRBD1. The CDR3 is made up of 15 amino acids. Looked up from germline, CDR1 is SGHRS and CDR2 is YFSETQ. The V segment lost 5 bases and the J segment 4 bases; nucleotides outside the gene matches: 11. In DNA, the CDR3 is TGCGCCAGCAGGGAGGGGGACAGCGTAAGCTATGGCTACACCTTC. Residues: CASREGDSVSYGYTF.

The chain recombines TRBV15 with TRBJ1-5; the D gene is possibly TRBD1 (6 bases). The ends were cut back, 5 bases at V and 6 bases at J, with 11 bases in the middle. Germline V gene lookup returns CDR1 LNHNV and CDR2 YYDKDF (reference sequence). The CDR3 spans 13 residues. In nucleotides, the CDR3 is TGTGCCACCAGCTGGCCAGGGGTTCAGCCCCAGCATTTT. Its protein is CATSWPGVQPQHF.

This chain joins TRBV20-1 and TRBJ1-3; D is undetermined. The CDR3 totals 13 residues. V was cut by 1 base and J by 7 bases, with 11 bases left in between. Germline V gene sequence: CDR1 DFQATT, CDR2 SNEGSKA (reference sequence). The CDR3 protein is CSARVDSGNTIYF. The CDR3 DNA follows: TGCAGTGCTAGAGTAGATAGTGGGAACACCATATATTTT.

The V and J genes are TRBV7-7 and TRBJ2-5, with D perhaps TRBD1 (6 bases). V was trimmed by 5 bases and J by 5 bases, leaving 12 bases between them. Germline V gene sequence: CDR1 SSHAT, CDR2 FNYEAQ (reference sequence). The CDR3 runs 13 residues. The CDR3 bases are TGTGCCAGCAGCCCTAAGGGGGACGAGACCCAGTACTTC. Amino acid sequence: CASSPKGDETQYF.

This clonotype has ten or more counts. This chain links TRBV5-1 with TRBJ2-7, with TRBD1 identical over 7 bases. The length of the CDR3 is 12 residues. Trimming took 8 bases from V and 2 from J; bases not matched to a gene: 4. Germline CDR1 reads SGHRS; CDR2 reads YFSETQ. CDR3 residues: CASSGQTYEQYF. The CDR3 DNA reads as TGCGCCAGTTCGGGACAGACCTACGAGCAGTACTTC.